These 14 T cell receptor beta chains were all obtained from the same sample, sequenced in a study of T cells in Graves' hyperthyroidism and ophthalmopathy. RNA transcripts yielded amplified TCR beta CDR3 regions. The HTBI set primed first-round TCR CDR3 RT-PCR. TCRdb re-analysed the multiplex PCR reads in MiXCR, keeping a single row per CDR3 protein. This sample has a few hundred thousand distinct CDR3 sequences, with 11% to 15% found just once. The sequencing sample was made of blood. The receptors come from a woman aged 40 to 50 with Graves' hyperthyroidism.

Only a few counts were recorded for this clonotype. The genes are TRBV27 and TRBJ1-4, with D unclear. Germline V gene data show CDR1 as MNHEY and CDR2 as SMNVEV (reference sequence). CDR3 size: 14 residues. Between the trimmed V and J ends, which lost 7 bases and 8 bases, there was a span of 17 bases. The CDR3 is CASKTSYPAEKLFF. CDR3 DNA: TGTGCCAGCAAGACTAGCTACCCAGCCGAAAAACTGTTTTTT.

This clonotype was recorded at least ten times. This sequence joins TRBV30 and TRBJ1-3; D is unclear. The germline V gene encodes CDR1 GTSNPN and CDR2 SVGIG (reference sequence). This CDR3 comprises 13 residues. Trimming shortened V by 1 base and J by 0 bases, and 4 bases separated the two germline ends. The CDR3 sequence: CAWSEGSGNTIYF. The CDR3 DNA reads TGTGCCTGGAGTGAAGGCTCTGGAAACACCATATATTTT.

In its sample, this clonotype was seen many times. V gene TRBV27 combines with J gene TRBJ2-7, with a weak D call TRBD1 (6 bases). Germline lookup yields CDR1 MNHEY and CDR2 SMNVEV (reference sequence). V shed 6 bases and J shed 2 bases, with 17 bases lying between them. This CDR3 is built from 15 residues. CDR3 loop: CASSGTGSRAYEQYF. The CDR3 nucleotides read TGTGCCAGCAGCGGAACAGGGTCCCGGGCCTACGAGCAGTACTTC.

This clonotype was detected many times. The genes are TRBV3-1 and TRBJ2-7; no clear D. CDR3 length: 13 amino acids. V was pared by 0 bases and J by 7 bases, with 10 bases between. CDR1 and CDR2 from the germline V gene are LGHDT and YNNKEL (reference sequence). CDR3 DNA: TGTGCCAGCAGCCAAGATGGCCTCGGAGAGCAGTACTTC. Residues: CASSQDGLGEQYF.

This clonotype showed up just a few times. This rearrangement joins TRBV29-1 to TRBJ1-2; 9 positions agree with TRBD1. V was pared by 3 bases and J by 8 bases, with 7 bases of the junction left unmatched. The CDR3 totals 13 residues. Germline CDR1 and CDR2: SQVTM and ANQGSEA. In nucleotides, the CDR3 is TGCAGCGTTGAGAAACAGGGGGCGGAGGGCTACACCTTC. The encoded protein is CSVEKQGAEGYTF.

This clonotype appeared many times. CDR3 in amino acids: CSARTMGYNEQFF. The CDR3 bases are TGCAGTGCTAGAACTATGGGCTACAATGAGCAGTTCTTC. J is TRBJ2-1 and V is TRBV20-1, with no clear D. This CDR3 has 13 amino acids. The V gene's germline CDR1 is DFQATT and CDR2 SNEGSKA (reference sequence). The V end was cut by 2 bases, the J end by 3 bases, with 8 bases between.

This clonotype was seen a handful of times. Possible read error: a much larger clone is one base away. The rearrangement uses TRBV2 and TRBJ2-1; D not certain. The DNA matches TRBJ2-7 better at its end, which makes the J call doubtful. CDR1 and CDR2 (germline): SNHLY, FYNNEI. The length of the CDR3 is 11 residues. The CDR3 DNA sequence: TGTGCCAGCAGTTCCCGTAATGAGCAGTACTTC. Translation: CASSSRNEQYF.

V is TRBV7-9 and J is TRBJ1-3; unclear D gene. V was shortened by 0 bases and J by 0 bases, with 9 bases between the two germline ends. CDR3 length equals 16 residues. The germline V gene has CDR1 SEHNR and CDR2 FQNEAQ (reference sequence). This CDR3 is CASSLAFGISGNTIYF. DNA of the CDR3: TGTGCCAGCAGCTTAGCGTTCGGAATCTCTGGAAACACCATATATTTT.

The chain uses TRBV7-9 and TRBJ2-4, with D maybe TRBD2 (5 bases). CDR1 is SEHNR, CDR2 FQNEAQ, per germline (reference sequence). The CDR3 contains 16 residues. Trimming stripped 5 bases from V and 1 base from J, with 15 bases between. CDR3 sequence (DNA): TGTGCCAGCAGCGTTACTAGTTTTACGGCCAAAAACATTCAGTACTTC. Translation gives CASSVTSFTAKNIQYF.

The V call is TRBV6-2 or TRBV6-3, the J call TRBJ2-7; D is uncertain. With 8 bases removed from V and 0 bases from J, the gap between germline ends came to 14 bases. Germline CDR1 and CDR2: MNHEY and SVGEGT. The CDR3 spans 14 residues. In nucleotides, the CDR3 is TGTGCCAGCCATCGTGCGGACCCCTCCTACGAGCAGTACTTC. It codes for CASHRADPSYEQYF.

Many counts were recorded for this clonotype. The chain has TRBV28 and TRBJ2-7, with a tentative D call TRBD2 (7 bases). The CDR3 has 17 amino acids. Trimming took 8 bases from V and 2 from J, leaving 25 bases between them. Germline V gives CDR1 MDHEN, CDR2 SYDVKM. In nucleotides, the CDR3 is TGTGCCAGCGGGGGAGGGGGGCGCTTCGAACTCACCTACGAGCAGTACTTC. Encoded protein: CASGGGGRFELTYEQYF.

This clonotype was observed many times. V usage is TRBV6-1 and J usage is TRBJ1-1; perhaps TRBD1 as D (6 bases). The V gene lost 3 bases and the J gene lost 4 bases, with 18 bases spanning the gap. The germline gives CDR1 MNHNS, CDR2 SASEGT. The CDR3 is made up of 16 amino acids. CDR3 amino acids: CASSEYRVSVGTEAFF. The CDR3 coding sequence is TGTGCCAGCAGTGAGTACAGGGTGAGCGTCGGCACTGAAGCTTTCTTT.

At least ten counts were recorded for this clonotype. The chain is built from TRBV5-1 and TRBJ1-5; D remains ambiguous. This CDR3 spans 14 amino acids. V was clipped by 3 bases and J by 3 bases, with 10 bases between them. Germline CDR1 reads SGHRS; CDR2 reads YFSETQ. DNA for the CDR3: TGCGCCAGCAGCTCAGACGGCCTCAATCAGCCCCAGCATTTT. Translation: CASSSDGLNQPQHF.

The chain couples TRBV14 to TRBJ1-6; D ambiguous. Germline-derived CDR1 and CDR2 are SGHDN and FVKESK. The CDR3 has 15 residues. The ends were cut back, 0 bases at V and 7 bases at J, with 10 bases in the middle. The CDR3 is CASSQDRLHNSPLHF. The CDR3 DNA reads TGTGCCAGCAGCCAAGACCGTCTACACAATTCACCCCTCCACTTT. The full variable domain, completed using reference TRBV14 and TRBJ1-6, is EAGVTQFPSHSVIEKGQTVTLRCDPISGHDNLYWYRRVMGKEIKFLLHFVKESKQDESGMPNNRFLAERTGGTYSTLKVQPAELEDSGVYFCASSQDRLHNSPLHFGNGTRLTVT.